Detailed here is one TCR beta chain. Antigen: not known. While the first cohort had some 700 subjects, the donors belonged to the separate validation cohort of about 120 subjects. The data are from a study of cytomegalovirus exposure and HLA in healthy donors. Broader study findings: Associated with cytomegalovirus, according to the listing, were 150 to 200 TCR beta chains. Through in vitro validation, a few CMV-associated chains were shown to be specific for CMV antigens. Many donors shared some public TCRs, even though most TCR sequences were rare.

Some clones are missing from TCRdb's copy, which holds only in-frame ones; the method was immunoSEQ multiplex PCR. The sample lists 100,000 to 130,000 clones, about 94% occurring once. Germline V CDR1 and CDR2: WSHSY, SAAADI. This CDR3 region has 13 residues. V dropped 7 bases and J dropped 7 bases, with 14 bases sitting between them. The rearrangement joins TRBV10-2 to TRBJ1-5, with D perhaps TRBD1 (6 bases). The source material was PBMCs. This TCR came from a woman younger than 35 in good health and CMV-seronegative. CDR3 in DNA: TGCGCCAGCAAGGCGGGGGCAGGCCAGCCCCAGCATTTT. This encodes CASKAGAGQPQHF.